The source of this T cell receptor beta chain is a study of beta chain features in type 1 diabetes. V lost 0 bases to trimming and J lost 6 bases, with 10 bases between them. Germline V lookup: CDR1 SGDLS, CDR2 YYNGEE. The CDR3 is made up of 13 amino acids. Every bit of the isolated RNA underwent reverse transcription, so sequencing read expressed TCRB transcripts. Using immunoSEQ multiplex PCR, the repertoire was profiled, and TCRdb retains in-frame clones only, with some absent. The sample yields about 250,000 clones, 13% to 15% seen once. This clone was seen only a few times. The chain is built from TRBV9 and TRBJ2-7; D uncertain. Sequenced material: naive CD4+ T cells from blood. This TCR came from a woman aged 40 to 50 in good health. The CDR3 here is CASSVDLVGEQYF. Here the CDR3 DNA reads TGTGCCAGCAGCGTAGATCTGGTCGGCGAGCAGTACTTC.